This is a list of T cell receptor beta chains from one sample in a study of cytomegalovirus exposure and HLA in healthy donors. TCRdb keeps only in-frame clones here, not all; method: immunoSEQ multiplex PCR. The sample consists of 150,000 to 200,000 clones, 70% to 80% of them appearing once. What was sequenced was PBMCs. The origin of the receptors is a man aged 30 to 39 in good health and CMV-seronegative. Each CDR3 is given with its conserved first and last residue. Fields, in order: J gene, V gene, CDR3 protein.

TRBJ2-7,TRBV19,CASSIGTSGKTNYEQYF
TRBJ1-3,TRBV28,CASSLMSTGNTIYF
TRBJ1-4,TRBV6-1,CASRVGGSEKLFF
TRBJ1-4,TRBV7-9,CASSFLNSATEKLFF
TRBJ1-4,TRBV5-1,CASTTGGAINEKLFF
TRBJ1-5,TRBV7-9,CASSLGVGQGTNQPQHF
TRBJ2-3,TRBV11-2,CASSLGAGTDTQYF
TRBJ2-7,TRBV6-5,CASSYSQGYEQYF
TRBJ2-7,TRBV18,CASSPSLGRAGGTYEQYF
TRBJ2-7,TRBV10-2,CASSGQVLSYEQYF
TRBJ1-5,TRBV28,CASEGGQPQHF
TRBJ2-3,TRBV27,CASSLVAGGGTDTQYF
TRBJ2-1,TRBV14,CASSPKPQHHSYNEQFF
TRBJ2-3,TRBV30,CAWSAGLAGVDTQYF
TRBJ1-5,TRBV28,CASSRTGGGQPQHF
TRBJ2-5,TRBV7-9,CASRSRGGGASETQYF
TRBJ2-1,TRBV2,CASSEALAGGGNEQFF
TRBJ1-1,TRBV28,CASSVRGRGTEAFF
TRBJ1-4,TRBV30,CAWTPAAFNEKLFF
TRBJ2-7,TRBV5-1,CASSSDGQVGYEQYF
TRBJ2-7,TRBV27,CASSKRDSYEQYF
TRBJ2-2,TRBV10-3,CAITRERTGELFF
TRBJ2-6,TRBV27,CASSGHRAPGANVLTF
TRBJ1-1,TRBV19,CASSPDGRFGEAFF
TRBJ2-7,TRBV4-1,CASSQDTISGFGVYEQYF
TRBJ2-1,TRBV6-5,CASSYSSGISYNEQFF
TRBJ2-7,TRBV30,CAWRTGGTYEQYF
TRBJ1-2,TRBV7-6,CASSDGTGDYGYTF
TRBJ1-1,TRBV19,CASKGLGTTNTEAFF
TRBJ1-4,TRBV11-2,CASSPHGTGQEKLFF
TRBJ2-1,TRBV30,CAWSSQGGEQFF
TRBJ2-7,TRBV27,CASRGTGQYEQYF
TRBJ2-5,TRBV4-1,CASSQTAQYQETQYF